This T cell receptor beta chain was recovered during a study of breast tumors, draining lymph nodes, adjacent tissues. This clonotype has a count of ten or more. The antigen is undetermined. Axillary draining lymph nodes of breast cancer patients supplied the node samples. Findings and caveats of the study: Findings are consistent with lymph node origin and intratumoral expansion of most tumor T cells. The lymph node origin of tumor T cells was framed as consistent with a hypothesis, not demonstrated. Tumor repertoires ranked between lymph nodes and nontumor tissue in diversity, with V and J gene preferences. Compared with basal-like, luminal-like tumors shared significantly more repertoire with nontumor tissue.

TCRdb reprocessed the multiplex PCR reads with MiXCR, giving one entry per CDR3 protein. The sample has some 120,000 distinct CDR3 sequences; about 20% are singletons. The CDR3 contains 16 residues. Germline trimming cut 6 bases from V and 0 bases from J; bases unmatched to any gene: 6. Germline assignment: CDR1 MNHNS and CDR2 SASEGT. The source of this sequence is a female donor with breast cancer. Some clones in this sample may be carry-over from other donors' samples. The sample taken for sequencing was axillary lymph node tissue. V and J are TRBV6-1 and TRBJ2-1; TRBD1 matches at 9 bases. CDR3 sequence reads: CASRTGGAFSYNEQFF. In DNA, the CDR3 is TGTGCCAGCAGAACAGGGGGCGCCTTCTCCTACAATGAGCAGTTCTTC.